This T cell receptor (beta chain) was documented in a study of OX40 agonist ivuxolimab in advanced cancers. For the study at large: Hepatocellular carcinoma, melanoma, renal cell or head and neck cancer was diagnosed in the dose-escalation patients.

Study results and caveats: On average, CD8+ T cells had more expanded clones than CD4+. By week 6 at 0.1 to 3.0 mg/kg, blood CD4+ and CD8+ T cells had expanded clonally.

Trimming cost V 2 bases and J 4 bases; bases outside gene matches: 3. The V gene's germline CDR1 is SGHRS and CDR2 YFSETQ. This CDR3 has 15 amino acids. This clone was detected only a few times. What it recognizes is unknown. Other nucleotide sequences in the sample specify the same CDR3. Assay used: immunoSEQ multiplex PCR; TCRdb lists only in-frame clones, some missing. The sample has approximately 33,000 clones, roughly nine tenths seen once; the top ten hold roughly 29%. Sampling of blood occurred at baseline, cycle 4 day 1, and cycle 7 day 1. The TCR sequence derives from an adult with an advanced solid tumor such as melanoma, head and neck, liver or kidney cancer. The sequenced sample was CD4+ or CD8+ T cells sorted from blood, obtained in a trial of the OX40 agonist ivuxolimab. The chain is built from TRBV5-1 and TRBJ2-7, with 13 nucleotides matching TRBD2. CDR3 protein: CASSFTSGGAYEQYF. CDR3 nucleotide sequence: TGCGCCAGCAGCTTTACTAGCGGGGGGGCGTACGAGCAGTACTTC.